This T cell receptor (beta chain) derives from a study of T cells in Graves' hyperthyroidism and ophthalmopathy. Turning to the study itself: Peripheral blood samples were taken at initial diagnosis, prior to any treatment.

PBMCs were obtained from under 13 ml fresh peripheral blood. RNA transcripts gave rise to amplified TCR beta CDR3 regions. The HTBI primer set was used in a first-round RT-PCR of the TCR CDR3. Via MiXCR, TCRdb re-called the multiplex PCR reads, giving one row per CDR3 protein. The sample holds hundreds of thousands of distinct CDR3 sequences, roughly 16% seen once. Study results and limitations: A model of 13 V-J features distinguished ophthalmopathy from stable hyperthyroidism. Most clonotypes expanded in thyroid above 0.001 were likewise present in blood.

This clonotype was seen ten or more times. Its antigen is still unknown. The sequenced sample was blood. This clonotype originated in a woman aged 40-49 years with Graves' ophthalmopathy.

DNA for the CDR3: TGCGCCAGCAGCTTGGATATCCCCAAAAACATTCAGTACTTC. Protein: CASSLDIPKNIQYF. The gene calls are TRBV5-1 and TRBJ2-4; D ambiguous. V gave up 0 bases and J gave up 2 bases, with 6 bases separating them. Per the germline V gene, CDR1 is SGHRS and CDR2 is YFSETQ. This CDR3 contains 14 residues. The whole variable domain, remainder taken from reference TRBV5-1 and TRBJ2-4, is KAGVTQTPRYLIKTRGQQVTLSCSPISGHRSVSWYQQTPGQGLQFLFEYFSETQRNKGNFPGRFSGRQFSNSRSEMNVSTLELGDSALYLCASSLDIPKNIQYFGAGTRLSVL.